In this sample, the clone carrying this T cell receptor (beta chain) turned up many times. These data come from a study of T cells after yellow fever vaccination. TCRdb itself ran the 5' RACE reads through MiXCR, one entry per CDR3 protein. Of 250,000 to 350,000 distinct CDR3 sequences detected, approximately 4.3% appear once; the ten largest clones hold roughly a fifth. The origin of this receptor is a man between 18 and 29 years old who received the YFV17D yellow fever vaccine. This specimen was PBMCs, taken 15 days after the yellow fever booster vaccination.

CDR3 loop: CASSLGQGRSHEQYF. DNA for the CDR3: TGCGCCAGCAGCTTGGGACAGGGGCGCAGCCACGAGCAGTACTTC. V is TRBV5-1 and J is TRBJ2-7; 8 nucleotides agree with TRBD1. The junction had 7 bases not matched to a gene; V was cut back by 0 bases and J by 5 bases. The germline V gene encodes CDR1 SGHRS and CDR2 YFSETQ. The CDR3 is 15 amino acids.